The rows below give T cell receptor beta chains drawn from one sample of a study of blood T cell repertoires in COVID-19. Libraries were prepared by immunoSEQ multiplex PCR; TCRdb keeps only in-frame clonotypes and omits some of them. This sample yields 150,000 or so clones, of which roughly 80% are seen a single time; 6.5% to 9% belongs to the top ten. Sequenced material: peripheral blood. These receptors were taken from a middle-aged woman with COVID-19, enrolled during active disease. Each CDR3 is given without its conserved first and last residue.

V gene: TRBV7-9
J gene: TRBJ2-7
CDR3 protein: ASSLTRVTYEQY

V gene: TRBV19
J gene: TRBJ1-1
CDR3 protein: ASSPTGLLNTEAF

V gene: TRBV29-1
J gene: TRBJ2-5
CDR3 protein: SVGLRGSEKETQY

V gene: TRBV5-8
J gene: TRBJ1-5
CDR3 protein: ASSYGQAANQPQH

V gene: TRBV7-3
J gene: TRBJ2-1
CDR3 protein: ASSRDRGSNEQF

V gene: TRBV28
J gene: TRBJ1-2
CDR3 protein: ASSFGAGRLRPANYGYT

V gene: TRBV19
J gene: TRBJ2-1
CDR3 protein: ASMRGLAGVAEQF

V gene: TRBV30
J gene: TRBJ1-2
CDR3 protein: AWSPQEVPAEGYGYT

V gene: TRBV20-1
J gene: TRBJ2-1
CDR3 protein: SATSYNEQF

V gene: TRBV4-1
J gene: TRBJ1-2
CDR3 protein: ASSQTRDRGDYGYT

V gene: TRBV5-1
J gene: TRBJ2-1
CDR3 protein: ASSPGTSGTLEQF

V gene: TRBV19
J gene: TRBJ1-1
CDR3 protein: ASSILGATGGAF

V gene: TRBV28
J gene: TRBJ1-5
CDR3 protein: ASRRWGLARMQPQH

V gene: TRBV29-1
J gene: TRBJ1-1
CDR3 protein: SAGLTGATEAF

V gene: TRBV4-1
J gene: TRBJ2-7
CDR3 protein: ASSQLPPTGIPYEQY

V gene: TRBV6-5
J gene: TRBJ2-5
CDR3 protein: ASSYYTGQETQY

V gene: TRBV11-2
J gene: TRBJ2-3
CDR3 protein: ASSSVAGGGADTQY

V gene: TRBV6-2/TRBV6-3
J gene: TRBJ2-1
CDR3 protein: ASSYRRGGPGNEQF

V gene: TRBV7-9
J gene: TRBJ2-5
CDR3 protein: ASSLSRFQETQY

V gene: TRBV30
J gene: TRBJ1-1
CDR3 protein: AWSVDRLNTEAF

V gene: TRBV7-9
J gene: TRBJ2-2
CDR3 protein: ASSGTGGTGELF

V gene: TRBV5-8
J gene: TRBJ1-2
CDR3 protein: ASTPGGGSGYT

V gene: TRBV3-1/TRBV3-2
J gene: TRBJ2-1
CDR3 protein: ASPGEQF

V gene: TRBV19
J gene: TRBJ2-7
CDR3 protein: ASSLPGLALYEQY

V gene: TRBV10-3
J gene: TRBJ1-6
CDR3 protein: AISESNSPLH

V gene: TRBV2
J gene: TRBJ1-1
CDR3 protein: ASSPTGRAF

V gene: TRBV5-1
J gene: TRBJ1-1
CDR3 protein: ASSRNLNTEAF

V gene: TRBV15
J gene: TRBJ1-5
CDR3 protein: ATSRVAGISNQPQH

V gene: TRBV7-3
J gene: TRBJ2-6
CDR3 protein: ASSRTSSGSGANVLT

V gene: TRBV19
J gene: TRBJ2-1
CDR3 protein: ASTTTPTGNNEQF

V gene: TRBV2
J gene: TRBJ2-2
CDR3 protein: ASRWQGATGELF

V gene: TRBV6-6
J gene: TRBJ1-4
CDR3 protein: ASSLYRGRDEKLF

V gene: TRBV19
J gene: TRBJ2-2
CDR3 protein: ASSIDGPRTNTGELF

V gene: TRBV7-9
J gene: TRBJ2-1
CDR3 protein: ASSLLVLAGDNEQF

V gene: TRBV30
J gene: TRBJ1-2
CDR3 protein: AWSPPDRDLYGYT

V gene: TRBV6-5
J gene: TRBJ1-5
CDR3 protein: ASSQGPYNQPQH

V gene: TRBV19
J gene: TRBJ2-2
CDR3 protein: ASSPQGNTGELF

V gene: TRBV6-5
J gene: TRBJ1-5
CDR3 protein: ASRTTGPQH

V gene: TRBV5-5
J gene: TRBJ2-1
CDR3 protein: ASSGHRTPGNEQF

V gene: TRBV4-1
J gene: TRBJ2-7
CDR3 protein: ASSPISPAGSASDEQY

V gene: TRBV27
J gene: TRBJ1-1
CDR3 protein: ASSLSAGRGRRTEAF

V gene: TRBV4-1
J gene: TRBJ1-1
CDR3 protein: ASSQGPPGQLLKTEAF

V gene: TRBV3-1/TRBV3-2
J gene: TRBJ1-6
CDR3 protein: ASTILGGGQSPLH

V gene: TRBV11-2
J gene: TRBJ2-1
CDR3 protein: ASSFWTESYNEQF

V gene: TRBV5-1
J gene: TRBJ1-1
CDR3 protein: ASSMGQVNTEAF

V gene: TRBV12-5
J gene: TRBJ1-2
CDR3 protein: ASGDSFYGYT

V gene: TRBV30
J gene: TRBJ1-4
CDR3 protein: AWSPRHYEKLF

V gene: TRBV30
J gene: TRBJ1-6
CDR3 protein: AFSWDMNSPLH

V gene: TRBV5-4
J gene: TRBJ2-1
CDR3 protein: ASSTSSYNEQF

V gene: TRBV19
J gene: TRBJ1-5
CDR3 protein: ASTRGIDQPQH

V gene: TRBV7-9
J gene: TRBJ2-6
CDR3 protein: ASSLTGSGANVLT

V gene: TRBV24-1
J gene: TRBJ2-3
CDR3 protein: ATSDLTGRRDTQY

V gene: TRBV4-1
J gene: TRBJ2-4
CDR3 protein: ASSQVRSTGFGKNIQY